Below are 15 T cell receptor beta chains sequenced from a single sample in a study of CD8 T cells in Susac syndrome. Random hexamers were used to reverse transcribe roughly 0.5 to 1 ug of RNA. TCRdb used MiXCR to reprocess the immunoSEQ multiplex PCR reads, holding one entry per CDR3 protein. The repertoire holds 160,000 or so distinct CDR3 sequences, approximately 93% seen once, with roughly 0.099% in the top ten. Sequenced: CD4+ T cells from PBMCs. The receptors shown here come from a human donor with multiple sclerosis.

The V gene is TRBV27, the J gene TRBJ1-2; maybe TRBD1 (6 bases). V lost 6 bases to trimming and J lost 1 base, with 12 bases between them. This CDR3 has 14 amino acids. Germline assignment: CDR1 MNHEY and CDR2 SMNVEV (reference sequence). CDR3: CASRKTGDNYGYTF. The CDR3 DNA reads as TGTGCCAGCAGGAAGACAGGAGATAACTATGGCTACACCTTC.

The DNA for the CDR3 is TGTGCCAGCAGGACTAGCGGATTGACATACGAGCAGTACTTC. Encoded protein: CASRTSGLTYEQYF. This chain connects TRBV21-1 to TRBJ2-7; the table's D call, TRBD2, was not checked against the DNA. TRBV21-1 represents a pseudogene. The CDR3 spans 14 residues.

Here the CDR3 reads CASSQDGGGVEKLFF. The CDR3 DNA follows: TGCGCCAGCAGCCAAGACGGTGGGGGGGTTGAAAAACTGTTTTTT. V and J are TRBV4-1 and TRBJ1-4, with a possible D match to TRBD1 (5 bases). V lost 0 bases and J lost 7, with 12 bases in between. CDR3 length equals 15 residues. Germline V gene sequence: CDR1 MGHRA, CDR2 YSYEKL.

The gene calls are TRBV7-9 and TRBJ2-7; no clear D. The germline gives CDR1 SEHNR, CDR2 FQNEAQ (reference sequence). This CDR3 region has 14 residues. Trimming cost V 6 bases and J 0 bases, with 12 bases left between them. The CDR3: CASSSGQLSYEQYF. CDR3 coding DNA: TGTGCCAGCAGTTCGGGCCAGCTCTCCTACGAGCAGTACTTC.

The chain carries TRBV3-1 and TRBJ2-1, with 16 bases that match TRBD2. This CDR3 spans 19 amino acids. V dropped 4 bases and J dropped 10; count of bases not matched to a gene: 16. Germline loops: CDR1 LGHDT, CDR2 YNNKEL (reference sequence). The CDR3 sequence: CASSPMGVPGLAGGREQFF. DNA for the CDR3: TGTGCCAGCAGCCCTATGGGTGTTCCGGGACTAGCGGGAGGGCGGGAGCAGTTCTTC.

This chain joins TRBV7-9 and TRBJ2-7, with D perhaps TRBD1 or TRBD2 (5 bases each). Trimming took off 4 bases at V and 5 bases at J, with 15 bases between the two ends. Germline lookup yields CDR1 SEHNR and CDR2 FQNEAQ (reference sequence). This CDR3 contains 14 residues. This CDR3 reads CASSSLSGDDEQYF. CDR3 coding DNA: TGTGCCAGCAGCTCTCTTTCCGGGGACGACGAGCAGTACTTC.

This sequence joins TRBV19 and TRBJ1-4, with D possibly being TRBD1 (6 bases). Per germline, CDR1 LNHDA and CDR2 SQIVND (reference sequence). V was pared by 7 bases and J by 5 bases, with 17 bases between. The CDR3 sequence is 15 residues long. CDR3 in DNA: TGTGCCAGTATCGACCTTAGGGGGGGGAATGAAAAACTGTTTTTT. As protein: CASIDLRGGNEKLFF.

The chain recombines TRBV30 with TRBJ2-7; 8 positions agree with TRBD2. The CDR3 loop spans 15 amino acids. J gave up 0 bases and V 3 bases, and 7 bases lay outside the gene matches. CDR1 and CDR2 from the germline V gene are GTSNPN and SVGIG (reference sequence). This CDR3 is CAWRPPGGSSYEQYF. CDR3 nucleotide sequence: TGTGCCTGGAGGCCCCCGGGAGGGAGCTCCTACGAGCAGTACTTC.

The V and J genes are TRBV27 and TRBJ1-5; D might be TRBD1 (6 bases). This CDR3 comprises 18 residues. Germline assignment: CDR1 MNHEY and CDR2 SMNVEV (reference sequence). V shed 4 bases and J shed 5 bases, with 24 bases lying between them. In nucleotides, the CDR3 is TGTGCCAGCAGTTCCTCCTATGGGCAGGGGAGGGGGGATCAGCCCCAGCATTTT. Amino acids: CASSSSYGQGRGDQPQHF.

This chain uses TRBV4-1 with TRBJ2-7, with 7 bases lining up with TRBD2. V trimming: 2 bases; J trimming: 7 bases; junction bases outside the gene matches: 5. This CDR3 spans 13 amino acids. CDR1 and CDR2 from the germline V gene are MGHRA and YSYEKL. As DNA, the CDR3 is TGCGCCAGCAGCCAATACGGGGGGAAAGAGCAGTACTTC. Residues: CASSQYGGKEQYF.

This chain joins TRBV9 and TRBJ1-1; tentative D call: TRBD1 (6 bases). Trimming removed 4 bases from V and 0 bases from J, with 13 bases in between. CDR3 length: 15 residues. Germline CDR1 and CDR2: SGDLS and YYNGEE. For the CDR3, the DNA is TGTGCCAGCAGCAAAGGGGGACACCTGAACACTGAAGCTTTCTTT. Encoded protein: CASSKGGHLNTEAFF. The full variable domain, with the rest looked up from reference TRBV9 and TRBJ1-1, is DSGVTQTPKHLITATGQRVTLRCSPRSGDLSVYWYQQSLDQGLQFLIQYYNGEERAKGNILERFSAQQFPDLHSELNLSSLELGDSALYFCASSKGGHLNTEAFFGQGTRLTVV.

CDR3 nucleotides: TGTGCCAGCAGCCCCGTCGATGAAAAACTGTTTTTT. Its protein is CASSPVDEKLFF. The J gene is TRBJ1-4, the V gene TRBV3-1; D not certain. In germline, CDR1 is LGHDT, CDR2 YNNKEL (reference sequence). Trimming removed 4 bases at V and 6 bases at J, with 6 bases between. This CDR3 region has 12 residues.

This clonotype appeared a single time. The V call is TRBV29-1, the J call TRBJ2-5, with a tentative D call TRBD2 (5 bases). Deletions cut 4 bases from V and 5 bases from J, with 17 bases between. The CDR3 runs 14 residues. Germline values: CDR1 SQVTM, CDR2 ANQGSEA. CDR3 loop: CSVVGLGAQETQYF. The CDR3, as DNA: TGCAGCGTTGTGGGGTTGGGAGCGCAGGAGACCCAGTACTTC.

CDR3 protein: CASQGGSGNTIYF. For the CDR3, the DNA is TGTGCCAGTCAAGGGGGATCTGGAAACACCATATATTTT. The chain joins TRBV7-6 to TRBJ1-3; TRBD1 might be the D (6 bases). V lost 9 bases and J 1 base, leaving 10 bases between the germline ends. This CDR3 contains 13 residues. Germline assignment: CDR1 SGHVS and CDR2 FNYEAQ.

CDR3 DNA: TGTGCCAGCAGCTTAATGGTAGCGGAGGGGGAGACCCAGTACTTC. This encodes CASSLMVAEGETQYF. V usage is TRBV7-2 and J usage is TRBJ2-5; D is possibly TRBD2 (6 bases). Trimming stripped 2 bases from V and 5 bases from J, with 15 bases between. The germline gives CDR1 SGHTA, CDR2 FQGNSA. The CDR3 spans 15 residues.